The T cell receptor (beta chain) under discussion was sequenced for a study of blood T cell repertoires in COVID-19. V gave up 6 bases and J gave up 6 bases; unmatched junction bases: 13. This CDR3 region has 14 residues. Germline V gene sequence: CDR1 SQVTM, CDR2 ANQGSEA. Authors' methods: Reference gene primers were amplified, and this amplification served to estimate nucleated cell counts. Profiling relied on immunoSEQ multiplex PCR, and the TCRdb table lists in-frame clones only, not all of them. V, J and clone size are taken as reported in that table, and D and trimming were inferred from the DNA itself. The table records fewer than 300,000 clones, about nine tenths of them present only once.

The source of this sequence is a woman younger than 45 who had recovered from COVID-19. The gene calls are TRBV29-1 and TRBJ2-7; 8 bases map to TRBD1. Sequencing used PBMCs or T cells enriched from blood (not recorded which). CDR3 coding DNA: TGCAGCGTAGATTCGTGGACAGGGCGGGGCGAGCAGTACTTC. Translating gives CSVDSWTGRGEQYF.